This T cell receptor (beta chain) comes out of a study of blood T cell repertoires in COVID-19 (dated by TCRdb to about 2020). Background for the entire study: Collaborator samples came from the United States, Italy and Spain and covered acute and convalescent phases of COVID-19. The repertoires were released in a freely available public database meant as a resource for research on the immune response to SARS-CoV-2. Subjects who had been exposed to COVID-19, were actively infected with it, or had recovered from it provided the deeply sampled blood TCRbeta repertoires that made up the dataset. Sample metadata almost always included a de-identified subject ID, COVID-19 status, age in years and sex. Samples were obtained from the ongoing ImmuneRACE study (first 160 participants) and from 1,254 subjects provided by 6 global collaborators. Where HLA class I and class II types were available, the types were taken from metadata supplied by the sample provider, not from assay-based typing. The material from the prospective study consisted of cDNA or gDNA derived from T cells, B-cell-depleted T cells, or PBMCs. Findings and caveats that apply to the study as a whole: The amount of clinical and demographic metadata varied by source and participant and was provided uncurated.

V is cut by 2 bases and J by 5 bases, and the space between the germline ends is 15 bases. The CDR3 goes from the cysteine to the phenylalanine over 16 residues. Of the read, only the CDR3 DNA is kept; its 48 bases are in frame from base 1. According to the germline V gene, CDR1 reads LGHNA and CDR2 reads YNFKEQ. As to this clone: Its antigen remains undetermined. There are no base qualities to consult, and no much larger clone falls within one base.

TCRbeta CDR3 regions were amplified from genomic DNA using the immunoSEQ Assay, a bias-controlled multiplex PCR. Per the original workflow: Nucleated cell counts per sample were estimated from amplification of reference gene primers within the assay. To quantify the absolute abundance of each unique TCRbeta CDR3 rearrangement, sequence reads were collapsed and filtered. Productive Simpson clonality was computed per sample as the square root of Simpson's diversity index over productive rearrangements. Entries here come from immuneACCESS through TCRdb and include only in-frame sequences with V and J called. Some clones fail to appear in such tables; in the studies checked, an unresolved V gene covers under half of the shortfall, and the cause of the remainder is unknown. Clone size and V and J calls were adopted from that table, with D and trimming inferred from the DNA. In this sample the table shows roughly 120,000 clones, 60% to 85% of which occur a single time. The ten largest clonotypes hold about 6.8% of the sample.

The collaborating institutions used their own protocols to collect whole blood in K2EDTA tubes. For TCRbeta analysis, collaborator samples were shipped as frozen whole blood, as isolated PBMCs, or as DNA extracted from either sample type. The sample was peripheral blood. The chain is encoded by TRBV4-2 joined to TRBJ2-2; the D region possibly corresponds to TRBD1 (5 bases align). The sequence derives from a man in his 70s with acute or convalescent COVID-19. The CDR3 sequence is CASSQPVTEITGELFF. The DNA sequence is given as TGTGCCAGCAGCCAACCGGTGACAGAGATAACCGGGGAGCTGTTTTTT.